This T cell receptor beta chain was identified during a study of blood T cell repertoires in COVID-19. Overall study context: The study drew acute and convalescent COVID-19 samples from the United States, Italy and Spain. T cells, B-cell-depleted T cells, or PBMCs provided the cDNA or gDNA that served as material.

Per the germline V gene, CDR1 is MNHEY and CDR2 is SMNVEV (reference sequence). The CDR3 totals 12 residues. Trimming pared 8 bases from V and 10 bases from J, leaving 15 bases between. Per the authors' pipeline: The assay estimated nucleated cells by amplifying reference gene primers. Clones were sequenced by immunoSEQ multiplex PCR, and TCRdb holds only the in-frame ones, with some missing. That table supplies the V and J calls and clone size; D and trimming were determined from the DNA. This sample has around 190,000 clones, with less than 85% found just once. The receptor was derived from a woman aged 45-59 years with acute or convalescent COVID-19. This chain joins TRBV27 and TRBJ1-5; maybe TRBD1 (5 bases). The sequenced sample consisted of peripheral blood. DNA for the CDR3: TGTGCCAGCCGGGGGACCGGGGGACCCCAGCATTTT. It encodes CASRGTGGPQHF.